This is a list of T cell receptor beta chains from one sample in a study of CD8+CD57+ T cells in acquired aplastic anemia. Using its own MiXCR run on the reads, TCRdb lists one record per CDR3 protein. Counted here are some 220,000 distinct CDR3 sequences, 34% occurring once; the ten biggest clones make up around 1.1%. Sequencing was done on a sample of sorted CD4+, CD8+, or CD8+CD57+ T cells (not recorded which) from PBMCs. The receptors shown here come from a human donor in good health, serving as a control. Each CDR3 is given without its conserved first and last residue. Fields, in order: V gene, J gene, CDR3 protein.

V: TRBV7-9
J: TRBJ1-6
CDR3: ASSLRQLQAGSYNSPLH

V: TRBV10-2
J: TRBJ2-7
CDR3: ASGTYEQY

V: TRBV5-8
J: TRBJ2-7
CDR3: ASSLWDSYEQY

V: TRBV7-3
J: TRBJ2-1
CDR3: ASSLQTSGDNEQF

V: TRBV24-1
J: TRBJ1-1
CDR3: ATSVSGQGEAF

V: TRBV12-3/TRBV12-4
J: TRBJ2-3
CDR3: ASSPTRAQY

V: TRBV6-1
J: TRBJ2-1
CDR3: ASRDFSTYNEQF

V: TRBV29-1
J: TRBJ2-1
CDR3: SDPRRGGSYNEQF

V: TRBV6-6
J: TRBJ2-7
CDR3: ASSYSVHRSSNEQY

V: TRBV12-3/TRBV12-4
J: TRBJ2-4
CDR3: ASSVHSSIAKSIQY

V: TRBV2
J: TRBJ1-1
CDR3: ASSRQGASSTEAS

V: TRBV19
J: TRBJ2-7
CDR3: ASSSTGEGEQY

V: TRBV11-2
J: TRBJ2-3
CDR3: ASSKTTGVFTDTQY

V: TRBV10-3
J: TRBJ1-5
CDR3: AISDWDGQPQH

V: TRBV10-2
J: TRBJ1-2
CDR3: ASSELRSWYGYT

V: TRBV15
J: TRBJ1-2
CDR3: ATSRDPTGGYGYT

V: TRBV2
J: TRBJ1-6
CDR3: ASMKYGQYNSPLH

V: TRBV7-9
J: TRBJ1-2
CDR3: ASRDSTYGYT

V: TRBV10-1
J: TRBJ2-7
CDR3: ASSKGGLTEQY

V: TRBV9
J: TRBJ1-1
CDR3: ASSRRTGGDTEAF

V: TRBV5-1
J: TRBJ2-5
CDR3: VSSLAGQGATVGY

V: TRBV20-1
J: TRBJ1-4
CDR3: SARDGGPSTNEKLF

V: TRBV12-5
J: TRBJ2-3
CDR3: ASGLDDRGSQY

V: TRBV3-1
J: TRBJ1-1
CDR3: ASSHGDRNTEAF

V: TRBV15
J: TRBJ2-5
CDR3: ATSGQLVAGETQY

V: TRBV27
J: TRBJ2-7
CDR3: ASSFSGVNYEQY

V: TRBV10-3
J: TRBJ2-7
CDR3: AISESRERVKQY

V: TRBV5-1
J: TRBJ2-7
CDR3: ASSFASTQYEQY

V: TRBV24-1
J: TRBJ2-3
CDR3: ATSELAGITDTQY

V: TRBV6-9
J: TRBJ1-2
CDR3: SSSDSITAYGHT

V: TRBV13
J: TRBJ2-7
CDR3: ASSPPRSYEQY

V: TRBV20-1
J: TRBJ1-2
CDR3: SAKDRDVTGYT

V: TRBV5-1
J: TRBJ1-1
CDR3: ASSFTGAGTEAF

V: TRBV10-3
J: TRBJ1-3
CDR3: AISATGTGSGNTIY

V: TRBV19
J: TRBJ2-1
CDR3: ASSMGGGNNEQF

V: TRBV7-2
J: TRBJ2-7
CDR3: ASTRDRWYEQY

V: TRBV5-1
J: TRBJ2-7
CDR3: ADRSSSYEQY

V: TRBV6-4
J: TRBJ2-2
CDR3: ASSDTESGELF

V: TRBV19
J: TRBJ1-2
CDR3: ASSIVRQGAGYT

V: TRBV9
J: TRBJ2-1
CDR3: ASSGDEQF

V: TRBV20-1
J: TRBJ2-3
CDR3: SASNPGTSGSLFTDTQY

V: TRBV29-1
J: TRBJ1-5
CDR3: SVRLGEDQPRH

V: TRBV7-2
J: TRBJ2-1
CDR3: ASTPRLAGAYNEQF

V: TRBV2
J: TRBJ2-7
CDR3: ASSYARGEGEQY

V: TRBV2
J: TRBJ1-6
CDR3: ASRTIQASLSPPH

V: TRBV19
J: TRBJ1-5
CDR3: ASRPGQGNQPQH

V: TRBV28
J: TRBJ1-2
CDR3: ASSFRANYGYT

V: TRBV2
J: TRBJ2-5
CDR3: ASSWDRGYETQY